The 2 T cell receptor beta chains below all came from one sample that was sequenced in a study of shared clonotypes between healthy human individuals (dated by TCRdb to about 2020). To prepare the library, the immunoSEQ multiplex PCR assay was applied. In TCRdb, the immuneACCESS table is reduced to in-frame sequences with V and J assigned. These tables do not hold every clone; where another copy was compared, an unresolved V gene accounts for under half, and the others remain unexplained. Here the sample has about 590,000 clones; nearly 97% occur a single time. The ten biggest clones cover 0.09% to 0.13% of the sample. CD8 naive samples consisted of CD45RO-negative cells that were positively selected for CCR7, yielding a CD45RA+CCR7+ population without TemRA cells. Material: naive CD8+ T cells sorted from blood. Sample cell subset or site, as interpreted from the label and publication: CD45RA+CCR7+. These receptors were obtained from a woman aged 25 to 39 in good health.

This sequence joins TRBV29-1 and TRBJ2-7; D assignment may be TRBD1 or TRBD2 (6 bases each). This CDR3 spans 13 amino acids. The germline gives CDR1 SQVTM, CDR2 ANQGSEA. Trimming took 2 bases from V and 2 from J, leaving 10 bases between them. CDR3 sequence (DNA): TGCAGCGTTGAAAGGGGGGACCCCTACGAGCAGTACTTC. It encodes CSVERGDPYEQYF.

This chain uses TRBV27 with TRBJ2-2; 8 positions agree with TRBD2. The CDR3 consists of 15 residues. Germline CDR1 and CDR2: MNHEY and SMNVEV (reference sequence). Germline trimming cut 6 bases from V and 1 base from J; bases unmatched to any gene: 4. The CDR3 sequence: CASRGAGGNTGELFF. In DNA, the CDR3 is TGTGCCAGCAGAGGGGCGGGGGGGAACACCGGGGAGCTGTTTTTT.